Shown below are 29 T cell receptor beta chains from a single sample sequenced in a study of cytomegalovirus exposure and HLA in healthy donors. TCRdb keeps only in-frame clones here, not all; method: immunoSEQ multiplex PCR. Of 180,000 or so clones in the sample, about 89% were seen once. The sample consisted of PBMCs. Every receptor here comes from a man aged 30 to 39 in good health and CMV-seropositive.

The genes are TRBV7-3 and TRBJ2-2, with D perhaps being TRBD1 or TRBD2 (5 bases each). Trimming left V 4 bases short and J 5 bases short, with 14 bases between. Germline V gives CDR1 SGHTA, CDR2 FQGTGA. This CDR3 contains 15 residues. The CDR3 region is CASSSALGGTGELFF. CDR3 DNA: TGTGCCAGCAGCTCAGCCCTTGGGGGAACCGGGGAGCTGTTTTTT.

The table lists this clone with a count of one. CDR3 sequence reads: CASSLGASAGKAEKLFF. The CDR3 region has the DNA TGTGCCAGCAGCTTAGGCGCGTCGGCGGGGAAGGCTGAAAAACTGTTTTTT. The V and J genes are TRBV13 and TRBJ1-4; D is unresolved. The germline V gene encodes CDR1 PRHDT and CDR2 FYEKMQ (reference sequence). The V and J ends lost 0 bases and 7 bases respectively, with 18 bases between them. This CDR3 contains 17 residues.

J is TRBJ1-2 and V is TRBV7-6, with unresolved D. Germline V gene sequence: CDR1 SGHVS, CDR2 FNYEAQ. The CDR3 runs 13 residues. Trimming took off 2 bases at V and 0 bases at J, with 4 bases between the two ends. CDR3 sequence reads: CASSLNSNYGYTF. CDR3 DNA: TGTGCCAGCAGCTTAAACTCTAACTATGGCTACACCTTC.

V is TRBV7-6 and J is TRBJ1-1; D perhaps matches TRBD1 (6 bases). Germline loops: CDR1 SGHVS, CDR2 FNYEAQ. V was clipped by 2 bases and J by 0 bases, with 7 bases between them. This CDR3 has 14 residues. CDR3 in amino acids: CASSLQGLNTEAFF. The CDR3 DNA follows: TGTGCCAGCAGCTTACAGGGGTTGAACACTGAAGCTTTCTTT. Looking up the rest from reference TRBV7-6 and TRBJ1-1 gives the full variable domain: GAGVSQSPRYKVTKRGQDVALRCDPISGHVSLYWYRQALGQGPEFLTYFNYEAQQDKSGLPNDRFSAERPEGSISTLTIQRTEQRDSAMYRCASSLQGLNTEAFFGQGTRLTVV.

The chain uses TRBV9 and TRBJ2-3, with D possibly TRBD1 on 5 matching bases. V was cut by 1 base and J by 1 base, with 10 bases left in between. The CDR3 extends over 15 amino acids. CDR1 and CDR2 (germline): SGDLS, YYNGEE. This CDR3 reads CASSVRGLGTDTQYF. In DNA, the CDR3 is TGTGCCAGCAGCGTAAGGGGCCTTGGCACAGATACGCAGTATTTT.

The CDR3 bases are TGTGCCAGCGGGGAGACAGGGCATCGTTCGGGCAATGAGCAGTTCTTC. Translated, it gives CASGETGHRSGNEQFF. The chain uses TRBV28 and TRBJ2-1; 7 positions match TRBD1. CDR3 length: 16 residues. The V segment lost 8 bases and the J segment 6 bases; nucleotides outside the gene matches: 16. From germline, CDR1 is MDHEN and CDR2 SYDVKM. Full variable domain (rest looked up from reference TRBV28 and TRBJ2-1): DVKVTQSSRYLVKRTGEKVFLECVQDMDHENMFWYRQDPGLGLRLIYFSYDVKMKEKGDIPEGYSVSREKKERFSLILESASTNQTSMYLCASGETGHRSGNEQFFGPGTRLTVL.

The genes are TRBV5-1 and TRBJ2-3; D gene unclear. This CDR3 comprises 14 residues. Looked up from germline, CDR1 is SGHRS and CDR2 is YFSETQ. Trimming took off 0 bases at V and 6 bases at J, with 11 bases between the two ends. CDR3 region: CASSLDNLGDTQYF. CDR3 in DNA: TGCGCCAGCAGCTTGGACAATCTGGGGGATACGCAGTATTTT.

As to this clone: This CDR3 is also generated by other DNA sequences in the sample. The CDR3 DNA follows: TGTGCCAGCAGCGTAGAAGGTAGCACAGATACGCAGTATTTT. Its protein is CASSVEGSTDTQYF. The chain combines TRBV9 with TRBJ2-3; D uncertain. Trimming removed 0 bases from V and 0 bases from J, with 5 bases in between. CDR1 SGDLS and CDR2 YYNGEE come from the germline V gene. CDR3 size: 14 residues.

The chain joins TRBV5-1 to TRBJ2-5; TRBD1 matches 11 bases. V was clipped by 0 bases and J by 6 bases; unmatched bases: 7. This CDR3 has 16 amino acids. The germline V gene encodes CDR1 SGHRS and CDR2 YFSETQ. In nucleotides, the CDR3 is TGCGCCAGCAGCTTGGTCGGACAGGGGGCTTTAAAGACCCAGTACTTC. It translates to CASSLVGQGALKTQYF.

This chain links TRBV5-4 with TRBJ2-1; D remains unclear. Germline CDR1 reads SGHNT; CDR2 reads YYREEE (reference sequence). This CDR3 has 13 residues. V was pared by 0 bases and J by 3 bases, with 4 bases between. The CDR3 nucleotides read TGTGCCAGCAGCTTGGCTAGCTACAATGAGCAGTTCTTC. It translates to CASSLASYNEQFF.

This chain joins TRBV11-3 and TRBJ1-3, with D tentatively TRBD1 (5 bases). The CDR3 totals 14 residues. V was cut by 1 base and J by 2 bases, with 6 bases left in between. Looked up from germline, CDR1 is SGHNT and CDR2 is YENEEA. CDR3 nucleotide sequence: TGTGCCAGCAGCTTAGGGGGCGCTGGAAACACCATATATTTT. This gives the protein CASSLGGAGNTIYF.

The chain links TRBV6-6 to TRBJ2-3, with a possible D match to TRBD1 (6 bases). The germline V gene encodes CDR1 MNHNY and CDR2 SVGAGI (reference sequence). The CDR3 totals 16 residues. Trimming took off 7 bases at V and 0 bases at J, with 17 bases between the two ends. This chain's CDR3 is CASTQWAGVSTDTQYF. The CDR3 region has the DNA TGTGCCAGCACCCAATGGGCAGGGGTAAGCACAGATACGCAGTATTTT.

This chain joins TRBV4-3 and TRBJ2-2; perhaps TRBD2 as D (7 bases). Trimming left V 0 bases short and J 8 bases short, with 16 bases between. The CDR3 is made up of 16 amino acids. Looked up from germline, CDR1 is LGHNA and CDR2 is YSLEER. CDR3 in amino acids: CASSQDPVRGQGELFF. CDR3 coding DNA: TGCGCCAGCAGCCAAGATCCTGTGCGGGGGCAGGGGGAGCTGTTTTTT.

The DNA of the CDR3 is TGCAGCGTCGTACCATCCCAAATCCGGGACAGTATCTCCTACGAGCAGTACTTC. It encodes CSVVPSQIRDSISYEQYF. This sequence joins TRBV29-1 and TRBJ2-7; 7 bases align to TRBD1. V shed 6 bases and J 0 bases; nucleotides not matched to a gene: 20. This CDR3 spans 18 amino acids. Germline CDR1 SQVTM, CDR2 ANQGSEA.

The chain uses TRBV11-2 and TRBJ2-7, with 15 bases matching TRBD2. This CDR3 region has 18 residues. Unmatched junction bases numbered 10, after V lost 5 bases and J lost 2 bases. Germline V gene lookup returns CDR1 SGHAT and CDR2 FQNNGV. The CDR3 coding sequence is TGTGCCAGCAGCAGAGACGGACTAGCGGGAGGGGCGGCCTACGAGCAGTACTTC. Protein sequence: CASSRDGLAGGAAYEQYF.

V gene TRBV28 combines with J gene TRBJ2-1, with D possibly TRBD1 on 6 matching bases. Germline V gene sequence: CDR1 MDHEN, CDR2 SYDVKM. This CDR3 comprises 16 residues. Trimming pared 7 bases from V and 1 base from J, leaving 17 bases between. CDR3 bases: TGTGCCAGCAACGACCGCAGGGGAGAGTCCTACAATGAGCAGTTCTTC. It codes for CASNDRRGESYNEQFF.

In its sample, this clone was seen a few times. The chain uses TRBV7-3 and TRBJ2-3, with a tentative D call TRBD2 (6 bases). V was cut by 1 base and J by 4 bases, with 18 bases left in between. This CDR3 has 17 residues. The germline V gene encodes CDR1 SGHTA and CDR2 FQGTGA. As DNA, the CDR3 is TGTGCCAGCAGCTTAAGTGGTGGAGGGGTTCCCGCAGATACGCAGTATTTT. Translated: CASSLSGGGVPADTQYF.

This chain links TRBV7-2 with TRBJ2-7; 9 positions match TRBD1. The CDR3 contains 14 residues. V shed 5 bases and J 5 bases; nucleotides not matched to a gene: 7. Per germline, CDR1 SGHTA and CDR2 FQGNSA. The DNA for the CDR3 is TGTGCCAGCAGCGGTGGGACAGGGTGGAACGAGCAGTACTTC. The encoded protein is CASSGGTGWNEQYF.

With respect to this clone: Compared with germline, one end of the junction differs, possibly owing to a read error. The rearrangement uses TRBV29-1 and TRBJ2-7; a possible D gene is TRBD2 (6 bases). The germline V gene has CDR1 SQVTM and CDR2 ANQGSEA. The length of the CDR3 is 13 residues. The DNA of the CDR3 is TGCACCGTTGGAGTTAACGGGAGAGACGAGCAGTACTTC. This codes for CTVGVNGRDEQYF.

This chain joins TRBV6-6 and TRBJ1-4, with D possibly TRBD1 on 5 matching bases. Trimming took 0 bases from V and 8 from J, leaving 10 bases between them. CDR3 length equals 14 residues. Germline V gene data show CDR1 as MNHNY and CDR2 as SVGAGI (reference sequence). For the CDR3, the DNA is TGTGCCAGCAGTTACTCGGGGACGGAGGAAAAACTGTTTTTT. Its translation is CASSYSGTEEKLFF.

The V call is TRBV5-1, the J call TRBJ1-2; possibly TRBD1 for D (5 bases). With 0 bases removed from V and 5 bases from J, the gap between germline ends came to 14 bases. The germline gives CDR1 SGHRS, CDR2 YFSETQ. The length of the CDR3 is 15 residues. The CDR3 spells CASSLGVGTEYGYTF. In DNA form, the CDR3 reads TGCGCCAGCAGCTTGGGCGTCGGGACGGAATATGGCTACACCTTC.

This rearrangement joins TRBV11-3 to TRBJ1-5; possible D gene TRBD1, 5 bases. This CDR3 comprises 12 residues. Trimming removed 4 bases from V and 11 bases from J, with 12 bases in between. Looked up from germline, CDR1 is SGHNT and CDR2 is YENEEA. The DNA for the CDR3 is TGTGCCAGCAGCTCGGGACGAGGGTCCCAGCATTTT. Translation gives CASSSGRGSQHF.

The V gene is TRBV6-1, the J gene TRBJ2-1, with D unclear. The germline V gene encodes CDR1 MNHNS and CDR2 SASEGT. The CDR3 has 12 amino acids. V gave up 6 bases and J gave up 9 bases, with 12 bases separating them. The CDR3 protein is CASSLYWGEQFF. Written as DNA, the CDR3 is TGTGCCAGCAGCCTTTACTGGGGTGAGCAGTTCTTC.

V and J are TRBV19 and TRBJ2-7, with D maybe TRBD2 (6 bases). This CDR3 region has 15 residues. Trimming stripped 3 bases from V and 3 bases from J, with 15 bases between. The germline gives CDR1 LNHDA, CDR2 SQIVND (reference sequence). CDR3 bases: TGTGCCAGTAGTATCAGGGACTTAGAGGTCTACGAGCAGTACTTC. Its protein product is CASSIRDLEVYEQYF.

This chain uses TRBV9 with TRBJ2-2; 8 nucleotides match TRBD2. The CDR3 loop spans 16 amino acids. Germline CDR1 and CDR2: SGDLS and YYNGEE. The V and J ends lost 1 base and 5 bases, in that order; junction bases with no gene match: 7. The CDR3 nucleotides are TGTGCCAGCAGCGTAATGGCTCGGGGGGGAACCGGGGAGCTGTTTTTT. Protein: CASSVMARGGTGELFF. The full variable domain, completed using reference TRBV9 and TRBJ2-2, is DSGVTQTPKHLITATGQRVTLRCSPRSGDLSVYWYQQSLDQGLQFLIQYYNGEERAKGNILERFSAQQFPDLHSELNLSSLELGDSALYFCASSVMARGGTGELFFGEGSRLTVL.

The chain uses TRBV5-6 and TRBJ2-5, with TRBD1 matching over 12 bases. This CDR3 comprises 16 residues. Germline V CDR1 and CDR2: SGHDT, YYEEEE. The junction had 9 bases not matched to a gene; V was cut back by 4 bases and J by 5 bases. The CDR3 coding sequence is TGTGCCAGCAGCCTTCCGGGACAGGGGGCGAGGGAGACCCAGTACTTC. This codes for CASSLPGQGARETQYF.

This clone was detected only once. This rearrangement joins TRBV27 to TRBJ2-3, with a tentative D call TRBD1 (5 bases). Germline values: CDR1 MNHEY, CDR2 SMNVEV (reference sequence). The CDR3 totals 15 residues. The ends were cut back, 6 bases at V and 6 bases at J, with 19 bases in the middle. CDR3 region: CASSSNRLLSDTQYF. Written as DNA, the CDR3 is TGTGCCAGCAGCTCAAACAGGCTCCTCTCGGATACGCAGTATTTT.

This rearrangement joins TRBV7-9 to TRBJ2-7; D could derive from TRBD1 or TRBD2 (5 bases each). Between the trimmed V and J ends, which lost 5 bases and 1 base, there was a span of 12 bases. The CDR3 contains 14 residues. Germline V lookup: CDR1 SEHNR, CDR2 FQNEAQ (reference sequence). CDR3: CASSHRDGSYEQYF. CDR3 in DNA: TGTGCCAGCAGCCACCGGGACGGATCCTACGAGCAGTACTTC.

The rearrangement uses TRBV4-1 and TRBJ1-3; D is ambiguous. Trimming removed 3 bases at V and 8 bases at J, with 11 bases between. Germline loops: CDR1 MGHRA, CDR2 YSYEKL. The CDR3 runs to 13 residues. CDR3 in DNA: TGCGCCAGCAGCCAGGCCCTCGAGTACACCATATATTTT. Its protein product is CASSQALEYTIYF.